The T cell receptor (beta chain) under discussion was sequenced for a study of CD8 T cells in Susac syndrome. Findings and caveats of the study: CD8+ clonal expansion in Susac was maximal in TEMRA cells and in active patients.

After extraction with the RNeasy kit, about 0.5 to 1 ug of the RNA was reverse transcribed using random hexamers. Via MiXCR, TCRdb re-called the immunoSEQ multiplex PCR reads, giving one row per CDR3 protein. The sample holds roughly 110,000 distinct CDR3 sequences; roughly 95% are singletons and the top ten take 0.4% to 0.5%. CDR1 is SNHLY and CDR2 is FYNNEI in the germline V gene. V lost 7 bases and J lost 0, with 13 bases in between. The CDR3 is made up of 14 amino acids. Worth noting for this clonotype: The antigen is unknown.

Material: CD8+ T cells from PBMCs. V is TRBV2 and J is TRBJ2-7, with TRBD1 as a possible D gene (5 bases). The source is a human donor with Susac syndrome. CDR3 nucleotide sequence: TGTGCCAGCAAGGCGGAAGGGGTCTCCTACGAGCAGTACTTC. This translates into CASKAEGVSYEQYF.